This TCR beta chain stems from a study of T cell responses to AZD1222 COVID-19 vaccine. Remarks on this clone: Other DNA sequences within the sample encode an identical CDR3.

The CDR3 runs 12 residues. Trimming left V 6 bases short and J 3 bases short, with 9 bases between. Method: immunoSEQ multiplex PCR; TCRdb's copy keeps in-frame clones and lacks some. The sample records some 190,000 clones, around 94% being singletons. The rearrangement joins TRBV12-3 or TRBV12-4 to TRBJ2-7, with D perhaps TRBD1 (6 bases). The clonotype originates from an adult who received the MenACWY meningococcal vaccine as a control. Sequencing was performed on peripheral blood, taken 28 days after the second dose of the MenACWY control vaccine. The CDR3 coding sequence is TGTGCCAGCAGCCCGGACAGCTACGAGCAGTACTTC. It encodes CASSPDSYEQYF.